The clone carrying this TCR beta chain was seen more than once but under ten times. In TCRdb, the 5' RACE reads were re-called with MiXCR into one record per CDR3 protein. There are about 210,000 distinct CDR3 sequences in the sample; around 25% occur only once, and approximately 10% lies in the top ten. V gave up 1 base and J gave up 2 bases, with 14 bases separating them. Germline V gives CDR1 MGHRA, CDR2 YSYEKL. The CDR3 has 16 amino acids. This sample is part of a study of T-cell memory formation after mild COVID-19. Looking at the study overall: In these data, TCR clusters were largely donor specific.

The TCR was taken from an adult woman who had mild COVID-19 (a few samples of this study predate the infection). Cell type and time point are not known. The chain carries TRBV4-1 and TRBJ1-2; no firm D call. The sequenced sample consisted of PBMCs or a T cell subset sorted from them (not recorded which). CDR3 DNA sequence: TGCGCCAGCAGCCAAGTAGGAGACAAAGAGAACTATGGCTACACCTTC. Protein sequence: CASSQVGDKENYGYTF.